The rows below give T cell receptor beta chains drawn from one sample of a study of shared clonotypes between healthy human individuals. Repertoires were generated with immunoSEQ multiplex PCR, while TCRdb's copy carries only in-frame clones and drops some. The sample yields 2.3 million or so clones, over 90% seen once. The specimen was naive CD4+ T cells from PBMCs. Receptors originate from a young man in good health. Some clones in this sample may be carry-over from other donors' samples. Each CDR3 is given with its conserved first and last residue. Fields, in order: CDR3 length, V gene, J gene, CDR3 protein.

cdr3_length: 15
v_call: TRBV2
j_call: TRBJ1-3
cdr3_aa: CASSAGAQSGNTIYF

cdr3_length: 16
v_call: TRBV28
j_call: TRBJ1-2
cdr3_aa: CASSYQGTGGVNGYTF

cdr3_length: 12
v_call: TRBV7-9
j_call: TRBJ2-7
cdr3_aa: CASSFGTGEQYF

cdr3_length: 12
v_call: TRBV10-3
j_call: TRBJ1-2
cdr3_aa: CAISEGGGGYTF

cdr3_length: 14
v_call: TRBV7-9
j_call: TRBJ2-1
cdr3_aa: CASRDARRGNEQFF

cdr3_length: 14
v_call: TRBV29-1
j_call: TRBJ2-4
cdr3_aa: CSVESAGTKNIQYF

cdr3_length: 13
v_call: TRBV5-6
j_call: TRBJ1-1
cdr3_aa: CASSLGGNTEAFF

cdr3_length: 15
v_call: TRBV6-5
j_call: TRBJ2-7
cdr3_aa: CASRDASSGGYEQYF

cdr3_length: 16
v_call: TRBV28
j_call: TRBJ2-2
cdr3_aa: CASSASGRALTGELFF

cdr3_length: 14
v_call: TRBV27
j_call: TRBJ2-5
cdr3_aa: CASGLPGVRETQYF

cdr3_length: 15
v_call: TRBV10-2
j_call: TRBJ2-1
cdr3_aa: CASRVTSGSTDEQFF

cdr3_length: 15
v_call: TRBV14
j_call: TRBJ1-2
cdr3_aa: CASSRRQAWNYGYTF

cdr3_length: 16
v_call: TRBV5-4
j_call: TRBJ2-1
cdr3_aa: CASSLGSSGDYNEQFF

cdr3_length: 13
v_call: TRBV5-1
j_call: TRBJ1-1
cdr3_aa: CASSLVGGGEAFF

cdr3_length: 16
v_call: TRBV7-9
j_call: TRBJ1-2
cdr3_aa: CASSLTTRGLLYGYTF

cdr3_length: 17
v_call: TRBV7-2
j_call: TRBJ2-1
cdr3_aa: CASSLLGLAGGKGEQFF

cdr3_length: 16
v_call: TRBV7-8
j_call: TRBJ1-4
cdr3_aa: CASDRDRGLDDEKLFF

cdr3_length: 16
v_call: TRBV19
j_call: TRBJ2-2
cdr3_aa: CAGGLAGGPGTGELFF

cdr3_length: 12
v_call: TRBV5-4
j_call: TRBJ2-5
cdr3_aa: CASSFYGETQYF

cdr3_length: 13
v_call: TRBV19
j_call: TRBJ1-3
cdr3_aa: CASRMKGGNTIYF

cdr3_length: 12
v_call: TRBV6-5
j_call: TRBJ1-1
cdr3_aa: CASSQGLNKAFF

cdr3_length: 15
v_call: TRBV29-1
j_call: TRBJ2-1
cdr3_aa: CSLRKAGAGGNEQFF

cdr3_length: 14
v_call: TRBV7-9
j_call: TRBJ2-5
cdr3_aa: CASSSRGLLETQYF

cdr3_length: 12
v_call: TRBV30
j_call: TRBJ1-1
cdr3_aa: CAWSEGHTEAFF

cdr3_length: 11
v_call: TRBV11-3
j_call: TRBJ1-2
cdr3_aa: CASSSSDGYTF

cdr3_length: 14
v_call: TRBV28
j_call: TRBJ1-2
cdr3_aa: CASSLGLGLGGYTF

cdr3_length: 15
v_call: TRBV5-1
j_call: TRBJ2-2
cdr3_aa: CASSRVQGDTGELFF

cdr3_length: 14
v_call: TRBV30
j_call: TRBJ1-5
cdr3_aa: CAWTGTGYDQPQHF

cdr3_length: 14
v_call: TRBV7-9
j_call: TRBJ1-5
cdr3_aa: CASSPGDSNQPQHF

cdr3_length: 11
v_call: TRBV20-1
j_call: TRBJ1-5
cdr3_aa: CSATQGLPQHF

cdr3_length: 14
v_call: TRBV10-3
j_call: TRBJ2-7
cdr3_aa: CAITHGQGNYEQYF

cdr3_length: 16
v_call: TRBV6-7
j_call: TRBJ1-2
cdr3_aa: CASSYSWFLHVYGYTF

cdr3_length: 14
v_call: TRBV28
j_call: TRBJ1-5
cdr3_aa: CASSIGQGHQPQHF

cdr3_length: 16
v_call: TRBV7-2
j_call: TRBJ2-7
cdr3_aa: CASTEYRASLSYEQYF

cdr3_length: 13
v_call: TRBV5-1
j_call: TRBJ2-5
cdr3_aa: CASSGGGQETQYF

cdr3_length: 14
v_call: TRBV5-1
j_call: TRBJ1-4
cdr3_aa: CASSLLTANEKLFF